The 21 T cell receptor beta chains in this list originate from one sample, sequenced in a study of blood T cell repertoires in COVID-19. Repertoires were generated with immunoSEQ multiplex PCR, while TCRdb's copy carries only in-frame clones and drops some. The table records about 250,000 clones, 83% of them present only once. What was sequenced was peripheral blood. These receptors were obtained from a man at least 80 years old with acute or convalescent COVID-19.

V and J are TRBV27 and TRBJ2-3; tentatively, D is TRBD2 (6 bases). V lost 10 bases, J lost 5 bases, and 19 bases lay in between. This CDR3 contains 14 residues. CDR1 and CDR2 from the germline V gene are MNHEY and SMNVEV (reference sequence). CDR3 region: CATTRAGSIDTQYF. The DNA for the CDR3 is TGTGCCACTACCCGGGCGGGATCGATAGATACGCAGTATTTT.

Points on this clone: Other DNA sequences of this sample code for an identical CDR3. The chain uses TRBV7-3 and TRBJ2-2, with unresolved D. Germline lookup yields CDR1 SGHTA and CDR2 FQGTGA. The CDR3 consists of 12 residues. V dropped 2 bases and J dropped 5 bases, with 3 bases sitting between them. CDR3 residues: CASSLPTGELFF. The CDR3, as DNA: TGTGCCAGCAGCTTACCAACCGGGGAGCTGTTTTTT.

The table lists this clone with a few counts. This chain connects TRBV7-8 to TRBJ2-5, with 8 bases identical to TRBD1. This CDR3 is built from 13 residues. In germline, CDR1 is SGHVS, CDR2 FQNEAQ. V trimming: 1 base; J trimming: 5 bases; junction bases outside the gene matches: 0. This chain's CDR3 is CASSLDRGETQYF. The CDR3 nucleotides are TGTGCCAGCAGCTTAGACAGGGGGGAGACCCAGTACTTC.

The chain joins TRBV27 to TRBJ1-6, with 7 bases lining up with TRBD1. The germline gives CDR1 MNHEY, CDR2 SMNVEV (reference sequence). The CDR3 runs 17 residues. Trimming took 5 bases from V and 9 from J; bases not matched to a gene: 16. CDR3 nucleotide sequence: TGTGCCAGCAGTCTCGGACAGGCCCACCTAGTCGTTTCACCCCTCCACTTT. Translation gives CASSLGQAHLVVSPLHF.

This clone was seen only once. The chain's CDR3 is CASSYSGQGPYEQYF. CDR3 DNA sequence: TGTGCCAGCAGTTACTCGGGACAGGGTCCCTACGAGCAGTACTTC. V is TRBV6-5 and J is TRBJ2-7; 9 bases line up with TRBD1. J was trimmed by 2 bases and V by 0 bases; bases with no gene match: 2. CDR3 size: 15 residues. The germline V gene encodes CDR1 MNHEY and CDR2 SVGAGI.

The J gene is TRBJ2-7, the V gene TRBV7-9; D may be TRBD1 (5 bases). V lost 1 base, J lost 7 bases, and 11 bases lay in between. This CDR3 region has 13 residues. Germline-derived CDR1 and CDR2 are SEHNR and FQNEAQ (reference sequence). This CDR3 reads CASSLVTGQEQYF. The CDR3 nucleotides read TGTGCCAGCAGCTTAGTAACAGGCCAAGAGCAGTACTTC.

The V call is TRBV3-1 (or the pseudogene TRBV3-2), the J call TRBJ2-5; 12 nucleotides match TRBD2. Germline V gives CDR1 LGHDT, CDR2 YNNKEL (reference sequence). Losses at the gene ends were 4 bases for V and 2 bases for J; bases not matched to a gene: 2. This CDR3 comprises 15 residues. The CDR3 sequence: CASSPGLAGQETQYF. The CDR3 region has the DNA TGTGCCAGCAGCCCTGGACTAGCGGGGCAAGAGACCCAGTACTTC.

The DNA of the CDR3 is TGTGCCAGTAGAAAACAGGGTGTAGGGAAAGATACGCAGTATTTT. Its translation is CASRKQGVGKDTQYF. The chain uses TRBV19 and TRBJ2-3; the D gene is possibly TRBD1 (6 bases). With 6 bases removed from V and 5 bases from J, the gap between germline ends came to 18 bases. Germline V lookup: CDR1 LNHDA, CDR2 SQIVND (reference sequence). The CDR3 length is 15 residues.

J is TRBJ1-2 and V is TRBV9; D perhaps matches TRBD1 (5 bases). Germline V gives CDR1 SGDLS, CDR2 YYNGEE. CDR3 length: 13 amino acids. The V and J ends lost 0 bases and 6 bases respectively, with 9 bases between them. CDR3 residues: CASSVVWGDGYTF. The CDR3 coding sequence is TGTGCCAGCAGCGTAGTATGGGGGGATGGCTACACCTTC. The full variable domain, its missing parts supplied by reference TRBV9 and TRBJ1-2, is DSGVTQTPKHLITATGQRVTLRCSPRSGDLSVYWYQQSLDQGLQFLIQYYNGEERAKGNILERFSAQQFPDLHSELNLSSLELGDSALYFCASSVVWGDGYTFGSGTRLTVV.

This clone was seen at least ten times. V is TRBV27 and J is TRBJ2-3, with TRBD1 as a possible D gene (7 bases). Trimming removed 9 bases at V and 3 bases at J, with 16 bases between. The CDR3 is made up of 14 amino acids. CDR1 is MNHEY, CDR2 SMNVEV, per germline (reference sequence). The CDR3 reads CARTQTGRTDTQYF. DNA for the CDR3: TGTGCCAGGACCCAGACAGGGAGGACAGATACGCAGTATTTT.

The chain uses TRBV27 and TRBJ2-7, with TRBD2 matching 10 bases. This CDR3 region has 15 residues. Germline V CDR1 and CDR2: MNHEY, SMNVEV (reference sequence). With 5 bases clipped from V and 2 bases from J, the junction kept 6 bases outside the gene matches. DNA for the CDR3: TGTGCCAGCAGTCCGGTACTAGCGGGAACCTACGAGCAGTACTTC. Its translation: CASSPVLAGTYEQYF.

The chain has TRBV5-1 and TRBJ2-5; the match to TRBD1 covers 9 bases. Germline V lookup: CDR1 SGHRS, CDR2 YFSETQ. The CDR3 extends over 18 amino acids. The V segment lost 0 bases and the J segment 1 base; nucleotides outside the gene matches: 10. The CDR3 is CASSLGVWTGALQETQYF. DNA of the CDR3: TGCGCCAGCAGCTTGGGAGTGTGGACAGGGGCTCTCCAAGAGACCCAGTACTTC. Supplemented by reference TRBV5-1 and TRBJ2-5, the full variable domain reads KAGVTQTPRYLIKTRGQQVTLSCSPISGHRSVSWYQQTPGQGLQFLFEYFSETQRNKGNFPGRFSGRQFSNSRSEMNVSTLELGDSALYLCASSLGVWTGALQETQYFGPGTRLLVL.

This clone has a single count. This rearrangement joins TRBV5-4 to TRBJ1-6; perhaps TRBD1 as D (5 bases). This CDR3 has 14 residues. The V end lost 0 bases, the J end lost 8 bases, and 9 bases lay between the germline ends. Germline loops: CDR1 SGHNT, CDR2 YYREEE (reference sequence). For the CDR3, the DNA is TGTGCCAGCAGCTTGGCCAGGGATGATTCACCCCTCCACTTT. This codes for CASSLARDDSPLHF.

In the case of this clone: A junction end diverges from the germline sequence, so it may reflect a read error. The chain uses TRBV3-1 (or the pseudogene TRBV3-2) and TRBJ2-1, with 10 nucleotides matching TRBD2. Looked up from germline, CDR1 is LGHDT and CDR2 is YNNKEL (reference sequence). This CDR3 comprises 16 residues. The CDR3 nucleotides are TGTGCCAGCAGCCAAAGTTTTACTAGCGGGACGACCCAAAAGCTCTTC. Translation gives CASSQSFTSGTTQKLF.

This clone was counted between two and nine times. The chain uses TRBV3-1 (or the pseudogene TRBV3-2) and TRBJ1-6, with D maybe TRBD1 (5 bases). Trimming stripped 0 bases from V and 9 bases from J, with 15 bases between. Germline assignment: CDR1 LGHDT and CDR2 YNNKEL (reference sequence). The CDR3 length is 16 residues. The CDR3 DNA follows: TGTGCCAGCAGCCAAGATTGGGACTCGAGGGTTTCACCCCTCCACTTT. It is translated as CASSQDWDSRVSPLHF.

The CDR3 protein is CAWMVELARRNNEQFF. CDR3 nucleotide sequence: TGTGCCTGGATGGTGGAGCTAGCGAGGCGCAACAATGAGCAGTTCTTC. V and J are TRBV30 and TRBJ2-1, with D possibly matching TRBD2 (6 bases). Germline V lookup: CDR1 GTSNPN, CDR2 SVGIG (reference sequence). This CDR3 is 16 amino acids long. Trimming took off 4 bases at V and 5 bases at J, with 21 bases between the two ends.

The chain uses TRBV19 and TRBJ1-2, with no clear D. This CDR3 is built from 13 residues. Deletions cut 3 bases from V and 5 bases from J, with 10 bases between. Germline V gene lookup returns CDR1 LNHDA and CDR2 SQIVND (reference sequence). The DNA for the CDR3 is TGTGCCAGTAGTATCGGGGAAGGTTATGGCTACACCTTC. Amino acids: CASSIGEGYGYTF.

V is TRBV7-9 and J is TRBJ1-5, with 9 bases fitting TRBD1. V gave up 5 bases and J gave up 4 bases; unmatched junction bases: 9. The germline V gene has CDR1 SEHNR and CDR2 FQNEAQ (reference sequence). The CDR3 loop spans 16 amino acids. The CDR3 spells CASSQGTGSRNQPQHF. CDR3 bases: TGTGCCAGCAGCCAAGGGACAGGGTCACGTAATCAGCCCCAGCATTTT.

This clone was counted a single time. The V gene is TRBV28, the J gene TRBJ2-7; 8 nucleotides align to TRBD2. The J segment lost 0 bases and the V segment lost 1 base, leaving 8 bases of the junction unmatched. The CDR3 is 17 amino acids. Looked up from germline, CDR1 is MDHEN and CDR2 is SYDVKM. For the CDR3, the DNA is TGTGCCAGCAGTTTATATGTTAGCGGGACAAGCTCCTACGAGCAGTACTTC. This encodes CASSLYVSGTSSYEQYF.

The chain carries TRBV19 and TRBJ1-2; 9 bases are shared with TRBD1. V trimming: 6 bases; J trimming: 2 bases; junction bases outside the gene matches: 4. Germline V lookup: CDR1 LNHDA, CDR2 SQIVND (reference sequence). The CDR3 covers 14 residues. CDR3 sequence (DNA): TGTGCCAGTAGAAGGGACAGGGAGAACTATGGCTACACCTTC. Translating gives CASRRDRENYGYTF.

This clone was detected only a few times. This chain connects TRBV5-1 to TRBJ1-2; 7 nucleotides align to TRBD1. Germline values: CDR1 SGHRS, CDR2 YFSETQ. The CDR3 sequence is 14 residues long. V lost 3 bases, J lost 0 bases, and 2 bases stayed unmatched. The CDR3 DNA follows: TGCGCCAGCAGCTGGGGGACAGCTAACTATGGCTACACCTTC. It codes for CASSWGTANYGYTF. The full variable domain, in which reference TRBV5-1 and TRBJ1-2 provide the parts outside the CDR3, is KAGVTQTPRYLIKTRGQQVTLSCSPISGHRSVSWYQQTPGQGLQFLFEYFSETQRNKGNFPGRFSGRQFSNSRSEMNVSTLELGDSALYLCASSWGTANYGYTFGSGTRLTVV.